A selection of T cell receptor beta chains follows, all from one sample in a study of blood T cell repertoires in COVID-19. Method: immunoSEQ multiplex PCR; TCRdb's copy keeps in-frame clones and lacks some. This sample has over 30,000 clones, with around nine tenths found just once. The sequenced sample was peripheral blood. All receptors derive from a man in his 70s with acute or convalescent COVID-19. The CDR3 runs from the conserved cysteine through the conserved F or W. The D gene is left open where the match is weak. Clone sizes are given selectively: once, few, many, or a class where the clone is expanded.

clone_size	d_call	v_call	j_call	cdr3_nt	cdr3_aa
NA	NA	TRBV30	TRBJ1-6	TGTGCCTGGATGGACACCCGTAATTCACCCCTCCACTTT	CAWMDTRNSPLHF
NA	NA	TRBV9	TRBJ2-3	TGTGCCAGCAGCGTTTCGACTAGCACAGATACGCAGTATTTT	CASSVSTSTDTQYF
NA	TRBD1	TRBV19	TRBJ2-1	TGTGCCAGTGGCGGACAGGGCAACTACAATGAGCAGTTCTTC	CASGGQGNYNEQFF
NA	NA	TRBV6-2/TRBV6-3	TRBJ2-2	TGTGCCAGCAGTTACTCGCGGCAGGGGAAAAGGACCGGGGAGCTGTTTTTT	CASSYSRQGKRTGELFF
NA	TRBD1	TRBV28	TRBJ1-6	TGTGCCAGCAGTCTGCATACCGGGACAGCCGATAATTCACCCCTCCACTTT	CASSLHTGTADNSPLHF
NA	TRBD2	TRBV5-4	TRBJ2-1	TGTGCCAGCAGCCTCAAGCGGGGTTACAATGAGCAGTTCTTC	CASSLKRGYNEQFF
NA	TRBD2	TRBV4-1	TRBJ2-1	TGCGCCAGCAGCCATCGGGCGGGAGGACAATACAATGAGCAGTTCTTC	CASSHRAGGQYNEQFF
NA	NA	TRBV6-5	TRBJ1-2	TGTGCCAGCATCATAGCCAGGGGAACGGGTGGCTACACCTTC	CASIIARGTGGYTF
NA	TRBD2	TRBV19	TRBJ2-1	TGTGCCAGTACCTCGGGACTAGCGGGGTTCTACAATGAGCAGTTCTTC	CASTSGLAGFYNEQFF
NA	NA	TRBV12-3/TRBV12-4	TRBJ1-6	TGTGCCAGCAGTTACAGGGTAGGATCACCCCTCCACTTT	CASSYRVGSPLHF
NA	NA	TRBV4-2	TRBJ1-4	TGTGCCAGCAGCCAAGGTCTGGAGCCGCGTGAAAAACTGTTTTTT	CASSQGLEPREKLFF
NA	NA	TRBV7-9	TRBJ1-1	TGTGCCAGCAGCTTACTACAGACCAACACTGAAGCTTTCTTT	CASSLLQTNTEAFF
NA	TRBD2	TRBV2	TRBJ2-2	TGTGCCAGCAGGGCAACTAGCGCGGGCACCGGGGAGCTGTTTTTT	CASRATSAGTGELFF
once	TRBD1	TRBV30	TRBJ1-5	TGTGCCTCGGGACAGGGTGGCAATCAGCCCCAGCATTTT	CASGQGGNQPQHF
NA	NA	TRBV5-1	TRBJ1-2	TGCGCCAGCAGCCTCACACAGGTGGGGGGTGGCTACACCTTC	CASSLTQVGGGYTF
once	NA	TRBV15	TRBJ1-2	TGTGCCACTGGGCACGACTATGGCTACACCTTC	CATGHDYGYTF
NA	NA	TRBV4-2	TRBJ1-5	TGTGCCAGCAGCCAAGAAGGGGGGGATAGCAATCAGCCCCAGCATTTT	CASSQEGGDSNQPQHF
NA	TRBD1	TRBV12-3/TRBV12-4	TRBJ1-2	TGTGCCAGCAGTTCCGGGACAGGGGGCGGCTACACCTTC	CASSSGTGGGYTF
NA	NA	TRBV19	TRBJ2-6	TGTGCCAGTAGTATAGCGCAGGGGGCCAACGTCCTGACTTTC	CASSIAQGANVLTF
NA	NA	TRBV19	TRBJ1-1	TGTGCCAGCCGAGACAGGCTGAACACTGAAGCTTTCTTT	CASRDRLNTEAFF
NA	NA	TRBV13	TRBJ1-6	TGTGCCAGCAGCTTAAGGCTGTCCGGGCAGGGGAATTCACCCCTCCACTTT	CASSLRLSGQGNSPLHF
NA	NA	TRBV30	TRBJ2-2	TGTGCCTGGAATGGAGGGCACACCGGGGAGCTGTTTTTT	CAWNGGHTGELFF
NA	TRBD1	TRBV5-1	TRBJ2-6	TGCGCCAGCAGCTTAGAGGGACAGTCTGGGGCCAACGTCCTGACTTTC	CASSLEGQSGANVLTF
once	NA	TRBV7-2	TRBJ1-5	TGTGCCAGCAGCGCGAACCCCAGGGTTACCCAGCATTTT	CASSANPRVTQHF
once	NA	TRBV18	TRBJ1-4	TGTGCCAGCTCACCTCAGGCAGGGAATGAAAAACTGTTTTTT	CASSPQAGNEKLFF
NA	NA	TRBV7-9	TRBJ1-4	TGTGCCAGCAGCCAAAATAACAGGGATGAAAAACTGTTTTTT	CASSQNNRDEKLFF
NA	NA	TRBV4-1	TRBJ1-2	TGCGCCAGCAGCCAAGATGAGGGGGCTAACTATGGCTACACCTTC	CASSQDEGANYGYTF
NA	NA	TRBV2	TRBJ1-2	TGTGCCAGCAGCGTAGAGGGTATGGGCTACACCTTC	CASSVEGMGYTF
NA	TRBD2	TRBV18	TRBJ2-1	TGTGCCAGCTCACTGACTAGCGCACATGAGCAGTTCTTC	CASSLTSAHEQFF
NA	NA	TRBV9	TRBJ2-2	TGTGCCAGCAGCGTAGCGGTCACCGGGGAGCTGTTTTTT	CASSVAVTGELFF
NA	NA	TRBV7-2	TRBJ1-5	TGTGCCAGCAGCTTAGCCAGGGATCAGCCCCAGCATTTT	CASSLARDQPQHF
once	NA	TRBV5-4	TRBJ1-1	TGTGGCTTTACCCAGGGGACTATGAACACTGAAGCTTTCTTT	CGFTQGTMNTEAFF
NA	NA	TRBV7-8	TRBJ1-5	TGTGCCAGCAGCTCAGATCCGCGGTATCCTAATAGCAATCAGCCCCAGCATTTT	CASSSDPRYPNSNQPQHF
NA	NA	TRBV6-6	TRBJ1-2	TGTGCCAGCAGTTTTGGGGCCTCTGGCGGTAACTATGGCTACACCTTC	CASSFGASGGNYGYTF
NA	NA	TRBV7-6	TRBJ2-1	TGTGCCAGCAGCTTAGCGCTAGCGCAAGCCTACAATGAGCAGTTCTTC	CASSLALAQAYNEQFF
NA	NA	TRBV9	TRBJ2-1	TGTGCCAGCAGCGTAGAAGGGGCCCTCAAGAATGAGCAGTTCTTC	CASSVEGALKNEQFF
NA	TRBD1	TRBV2	TRBJ2-1	TGTGCCAGCAGTGAAAACAGGGGGAATGAGCAGTTCTTC	CASSENRGNEQFF
NA	NA	TRBV29-1	TRBJ1-2	TGCAGCGTTGAAGTTTTTAATGGCTACACCTTC	CSVEVFNGYTF
NA	NA	TRBV3-1/TRBV3-2	TRBJ1-2	TGTGCCAGCAGCCAAGATCTGGGGGGTGCTGGCTACACCTTC	CASSQDLGGAGYTF
NA	NA	TRBV19	TRBJ2-7	TGTGCCAGTAGTATATCCGGGACAAAGAGCTCCTACGAGCAGTACTTC	CASSISGTKSSYEQYF
NA	TRBD2	TRBV7-2	TRBJ2-1	TGTGCCAGCAGCTTTCATAGCGGGACGGGGAATGAGCAGTTCTTC	CASSFHSGTGNEQFF
NA	TRBD1	TRBV25-1	TRBJ1-6	TGTGCCAGCACCTCGACAGGGTGGAATTCACCCCTCCACTTT	CASTSTGWNSPLHF
NA	TRBD1	TRBV11-2	TRBJ1-6	TGTGCCAGCAACGGACAGGAACGGTCACCCCTCCACTTT	CASNGQERSPLHF
NA	TRBD1	TRBV7-3	TRBJ2-1	TGTGCCAGCAGCTTCGGACAGGGGTATGCGGATGAGCAGTTCTTC	CASSFGQGYADEQFF
NA	TRBD2	TRBV7-2	TRBJ2-1	TGTGCCAGCAGCTTAGACTCTACTAGCGGGGGGGCAGCGTATGAGCAGTTCTTC	CASSLDSTSGGAAYEQFF